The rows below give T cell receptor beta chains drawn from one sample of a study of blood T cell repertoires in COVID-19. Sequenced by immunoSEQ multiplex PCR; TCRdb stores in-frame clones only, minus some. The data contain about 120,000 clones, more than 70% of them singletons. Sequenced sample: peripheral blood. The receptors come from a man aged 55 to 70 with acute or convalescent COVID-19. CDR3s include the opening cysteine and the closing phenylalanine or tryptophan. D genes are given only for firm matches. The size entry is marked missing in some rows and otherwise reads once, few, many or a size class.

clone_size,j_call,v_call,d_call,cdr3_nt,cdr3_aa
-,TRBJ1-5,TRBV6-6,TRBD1,TGTGCCAGCAGTGACGTACAGGGGGCGCTGGGGCCCCAGCATTTT,CASSDVQGALGPQHF
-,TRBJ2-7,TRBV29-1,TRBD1,TGCAGCGTCCGCAGGGGGACCCACGAGCAGTACTTC,CSVRRGTHEQYF
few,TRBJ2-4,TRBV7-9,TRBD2,TGTGCCAGCAGCCCGTGGACTAGCGGGAGGGCCGACAAAAACATTCAGTACTTC,CASSPWTSGRADKNIQYF
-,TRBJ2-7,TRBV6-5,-,TGTGCCAGCAGTTACTCGGTCGGCGGCAACGAGCAGTACTTC,CASSYSVGGNEQYF
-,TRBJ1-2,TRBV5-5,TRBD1,TGTGCCAGCAGCCCCAGGGGGGCCAACTATGGCTACACCTTC,CASSPRGANYGYTF
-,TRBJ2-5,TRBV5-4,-,TGTGCCAGCAGCTTGGAAGAGAAAGAGACCCAGTACTTC,CASSLEEKETQYF
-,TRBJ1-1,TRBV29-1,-,TGCAGCGTTGGTGGGCTCCAGTGGGCTTTCTTT,CSVGGLQWAFF
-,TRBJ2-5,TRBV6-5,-,TGTGCCAGCAGTTCACAGTACCAAGAGACCCAGTACTTC,CASSSQYQETQYF
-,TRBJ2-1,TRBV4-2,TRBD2,TGTGCCAGCAGCCAAATGGGCGGGAGGACCTACAATGAGCAGTTCTTC,CASSQMGGRTYNEQFF
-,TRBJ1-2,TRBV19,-,TGTGCCAGTAGTCCGCAGGGTTCCTATGGCTACACCTTC,CASSPQGSYGYTF
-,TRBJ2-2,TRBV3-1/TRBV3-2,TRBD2,TGTGCCAGCAGTCGACTAGCGGGAGGGGCCGGGGAGCTGTTTTTT,CASSRLAGGAGELFF
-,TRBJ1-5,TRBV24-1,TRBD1,TGTGCCACCAGTGGGGGACAGGGGAGTCAGCCCCAGCATTTT,CATSGGQGSQPQHF
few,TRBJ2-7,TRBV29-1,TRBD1,TGCAGCTTCCGGACAGGGGGCTTCGACGAGCAGTACTTC,CSFRTGGFDEQYF
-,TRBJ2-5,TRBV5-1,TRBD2,TGCGCCAGCAGCTTGGCCGCGGGGGGTAGTTCGGAGACCCAGTACTTC,CASSLAAGGSSETQYF
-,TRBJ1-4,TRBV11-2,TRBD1,TGTGCCAGCAGCTTAGTGCAGGGGGCGAGTGAAAAACTGTTTTTT,CASSLVQGASEKLFF
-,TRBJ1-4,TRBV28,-,TGTGCCAGCAAGGACAGCGCTACAACTAATGAAAAACTGTTTTTT,CASKDSATTNEKLFF
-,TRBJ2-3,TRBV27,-,TGTGCCAGCAGTTTACCAGGGCAACACACAGATACGCAGTATTTT,CASSLPGQHTDTQYF
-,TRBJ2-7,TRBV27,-,TGTGCCAGCAGTTCCGAGGGACAACGAGTTGGGTACGAGCAGTACTTC,CASSSEGQRVGYEQYF
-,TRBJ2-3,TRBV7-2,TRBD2,TGTGCCAGCAGCTTGAGCGGGAGAGGGCCCGGCACAGATACGCAGTATTTT,CASSLSGRGPGTDTQYF
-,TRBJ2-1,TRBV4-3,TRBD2,TGCGCCAGCAGCCAAGATCGGAGCGGGAGTAATGAGCAGTTCTTC,CASSQDRSGSNEQFF
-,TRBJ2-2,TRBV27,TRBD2,TGTGCCAGCCGAAGACTAGCGGGAGCGAACACCGGGGAGCTGTTTTTT,CASRRLAGANTGELFF
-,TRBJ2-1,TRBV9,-,TGTGCCAGCAGCGTGGCGACTAGCAATGAGCAGTTCTTC,CASSVATSNEQFF
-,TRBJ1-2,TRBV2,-,TGTGCCACCTCAGGGTCTACGGGTATGGCTAACTATGGCTACACCTTC,CATSGSTGMANYGYTF
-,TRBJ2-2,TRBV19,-,TGTGCCACCAGGGGAAATCCTTCTCTCCCTGGGGAGCTGTTTTTT,CATRGNPSLPGELFF
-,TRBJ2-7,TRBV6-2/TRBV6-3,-,TGTGCCAGCAGTCCAGGACGGGGGACCTACGAGCAGTACTTC,CASSPGRGTYEQYF
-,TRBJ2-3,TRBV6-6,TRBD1,TGTGCCACCCGGACAGGGCCAGCAGATACGCAGTATTTT,CATRTGPADTQYF
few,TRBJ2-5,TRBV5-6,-,TGTGCCAGCAGCTTCGGGGGACCCCAAGAGACCCAGTACTTC,CASSFGGPQETQYF
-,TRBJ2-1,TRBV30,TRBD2,TGTGCTTTCTACCTAGCGGGATTGGACAATGAGCAGTTCTTC,CAFYLAGLDNEQFF
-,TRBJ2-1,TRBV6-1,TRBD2,TGTGCCAGCAGTGAGGGAACGGGAGGGCTTTATGAGCAGTTCTTC,CASSEGTGGLYEQFF
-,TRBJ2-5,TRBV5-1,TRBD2,TGCGCCAGCAGCTTGGCACTAGCGGGAGGGCCGGAGACCCAGTACTTC,CASSLALAGGPETQYF
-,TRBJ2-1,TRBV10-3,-,TGTGCCATCAGTGTGGACAGCATGGTAATCTTC,CAISVDSMVIF
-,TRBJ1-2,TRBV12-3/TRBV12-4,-,TGTGCCAGCAGTTCCCGCAGGGGCTATGGCTACACCTTC,CASSSRRGYGYTF
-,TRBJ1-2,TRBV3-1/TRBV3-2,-,TGTGCCAGCAGCCAAGACAGGAACTACTATGGCTACACCTTC,CASSQDRNYYGYTF
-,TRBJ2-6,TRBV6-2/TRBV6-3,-,TGTGCCAGCAGTTTGGCTGGTGGGGCCAACGTCCTGACTTTC,CASSLAGGANVLTF
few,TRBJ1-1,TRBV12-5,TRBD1,TGTGCTAGTGGTTTGCTGATAGGACAGGGGCAGTATACTGAAGCTTTCTTT,CASGLLIGQGQYTEAFF
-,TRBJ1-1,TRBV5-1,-,TGCGCCAGCAGCCCCCGGGAGGGGAGCACTGAAGCTTTCTTT,CASSPREGSTEAFF
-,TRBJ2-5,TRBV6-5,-,TGTGCCAGCAAACTTCCGTACCAAGAGACCCAGTACTTC,CASKLPYQETQYF
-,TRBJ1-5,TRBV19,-,TGTGCCAGTAGTATGAGCCACCAAGGAGATATTAGCAATCAGCCCCAGCATTTT,CASSMSHQGDISNQPQHF
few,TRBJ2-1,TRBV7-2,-,TGTGCCAGCAGCAATAGGGGTCCAGGGTACAATGAGCAGTTCTTC,CASSNRGPGYNEQFF
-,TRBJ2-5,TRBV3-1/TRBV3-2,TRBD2,TGTGCCAGCAAAGCGACTAGCGCTCTCCAAGAGACCCAGTACTTC,CASKATSALQETQYF
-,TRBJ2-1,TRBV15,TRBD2,TGTGCCACCAGCAGTCGACTAGCGGGAGATAGGAATGAGCAGTTCTTC,CATSSRLAGDRNEQFF
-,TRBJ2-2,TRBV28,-,TGTGCCAGCCGCCCAGGTCCGCTCACCGGGGAGCTGTTTTTT,CASRPGPLTGELFF
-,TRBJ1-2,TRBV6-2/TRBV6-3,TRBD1,TGTGCCAGCAGTCCACTGGGACAGGCTTCCTATGGCTACACCTTC,CASSPLGQASYGYTF
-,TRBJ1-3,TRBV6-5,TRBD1,TGTGCCAGCAGTTACCTGGGGACAGATTCTGGAAACACCATATATTTT,CASSYLGTDSGNTIYF
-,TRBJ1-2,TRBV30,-,TGTGCCTGGAGTGTAGCGGGGATCGGGGGCTACACCTTC,CAWSVAGIGGYTF
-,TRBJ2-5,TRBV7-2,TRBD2,TGTGCCAGCAGCTCCGGACTAGCGGGTGTAGAGACCCAGTACTTC,CASSSGLAGVETQYF
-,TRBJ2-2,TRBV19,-,TGTGCCAGTAGTATAAGCGGAACCACCGGGGAGCTGTTTTTT,CASSISGTTGELFF
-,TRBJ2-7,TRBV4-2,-,TGTGCCAGCAGCCACCCCGGGACTTCCTACGAGCAGTACTTC,CASSHPGTSYEQYF
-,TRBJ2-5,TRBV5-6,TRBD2,TGTGCCAGCAGCGGCGGACTAGCGGGAGTGGAGACCCAGTACTTC,CASSGGLAGVETQYF
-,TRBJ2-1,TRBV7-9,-,TGTGCCAGCAGCTTACTTCCCTCCGACAGTAACAATGAGCAGTTCTTC,CASSLLPSDSNNEQFF
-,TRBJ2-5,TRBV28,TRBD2,TGTGCCAGCTTAGAAAGACTAGCGGGGGTGGGAGAGACCCAGTACTTC,CASLERLAGVGETQYF